Reported below is one T cell receptor beta chain. Its recognized antigen is unknown. No base-level quality is on record; no much larger clone is a single base apart. In total, 500 to 700 healthy bone marrow donors made up the cohort. All cohort members were sampled while nominally healthy, although unrecorded immune exposures were likely present. The donor was CMV seropositive and was included in the group of some 290 seropositive cohort members. A peripheral blood sample was provided by each donor, and peripheral blood mononuclear cells were used for TCR beta sequencing. The Qiagen DNeasy Blood Extraction Kit was used to extract genomic DNA from the blood cell samples. This record belongs to a study of cytomegalovirus exposure and HLA in healthy donors (dated by TCRdb to about 2017). Broadly, across the study: In an earlier analysis of roughly 500 of the donors, about 260 Gb of sequence data and approximately 120 million unique TCR beta sequences from some 170 million T cells were reported. Roughly 290 gigabases of sequencing data and 91 million or so unique TCR sequences made up an early release that covered several hundred HLA-typed donors. Of the approximately 370 genotyped donors, 75% to 85% were placed in the genetic ancestry cluster associated with self-reported Caucasian donors. The study was designed to test whether signatures of past pathogen exposure could be identified by cataloging public T cell receptors. The study profiled the T cell repertoires of 550 to 700 subjects by immunosequencing and related them to cytomegalovirus serostatus. Besides the first cohort of 666 subjects, a separate validation cohort made up of 120 different subjects was used. The study combined high-throughput TCR immunosequencing, statistical association of individual TCRs with disease status, and machine learning to predict cytomegalovirus infection status. To study patterns of TCR occurrence, a later analysis re-analyzed previously published TCR beta repertoires from 550 to 800 donors and added high-resolution HLA genotyping. In the later analysis, no new phenotypic data were used to find candidate immune exposures; instead, reliance was placed on TCR beta sequences and their occurrence across donors. To decide whether each TCR beta V gene segment behaved as functional or pseudogenic, an earlier analysis of some 540 of the donors relied on high-throughput TCR beta sequencing. Donor age, sex, ethnicity and CMV serostatus were compiled alongside the repertoire data. A later genetic analysis used genome-wide SNP genotypes for about three fifths of the roughly 700 donors, treating that subset as a discovery cohort. All discovery cohort repertoires had been generated using a single sequencing platform. HLA typing covered class I and class II loci at four-digit resolution. Typing coverage varied by locus: roughly 629-630 donors for A, B, C, DRB1 and DQB1; approximately 500 for DQA1; 600 to 610 for DPA1; approximately 470 for DPB1. Four to six DR-DQ haplotypes were handled as single units for association and clustering because linkage in the cohort was strong. Among about 390 genotyped donors of the cohort, an average of about 240,000 unique TCR beta nucleotide sequences were sequenced per donor, approximately 20% of them non-productive. The study at large found these results: A later analysis found that TCR association rates varied across HLA loci, with DRB1 alleles showing the most associated TCRs and HLA-C alleles the fewest. Strong co-occurrence of HLA alleles, especially DR and DQ, made assigning TCR associations to individual alleles difficult. According to the authors, the approach could potentially be generalized to other disease states and immunological phenotypes. A later analysis reported that several top co-occurrence clusters appeared linked to parvovirus B19, influenza, CMV and Epstein-Barr virus. HLA typing was unavailable for some donors at each locus, so association tests used only the typed subset. A cluster of highly shared sequence variants was judged likely to be a technical artifact of the sequencing pipeline. An earlier analysis of around 540 of the donors showed that most TCR beta V segments appeared in productive rearrangements either about 87% or about 30% of the time, which broadly matched IMGT annotations. In this cohort, only TCR beta chains were sequenced, and detectable features were limited by the absence of alpha or paired-chain data. In a later analysis, HLA-associated TCR beta chains were found to be more clonally expanded and to have lower generation probabilities than equally common non-associated chains. A later genetic analysis reported fewer N-insertions in productive TCRs among donors in an Asian-associated ancestry cluster than the roughly 720-donor mean. A later genetic analysis associated a missense DCLRE1C variant with V-gene and J-gene trimming of TCR beta chains, and an independent cohort replicated the association. A further reported finding was that TCR beta sequences accurately predicted the HLA-A and HLA-B alleles for most subjects in the first cohort. Because counts were too low, about 18 rarely observed V segments, including chromosome 9 orphons, were excluded from the earlier analysis of around 640 of the donors. The classifier was reported to diagnose cytomegalovirus status with high specificity and sensitivity in both the original and validation cohorts. Sequencing depth was assumed to be roughly uniform across donors in the presence/absence analyses, though that assumption may not hold. The only immune exposure information available for the cohort was CMV serostatus. Most TCR sequences were seen in very few donors, while some public TCRs were found in many individuals. In the study, 150 to 200 TCR beta chains were listed as associated with cytomegalovirus. Specific HLA alleles were associated with 15,000 to 20,000 TCR beta sequences at a false discovery rate of 0.05 in a later analysis. According to a later analysis, most CMV-associated TCR beta chains appeared to be HLA-restricted, and the HLA associations seemed to be driven largely by CMV exposure. Correlated functional status among segregating V segments might be attributable to linkage disequilibrium, but an unknown experimental factor could not be ruled out. In vitro tests confirmed that a few of the cytomegalovirus-associated TCR beta chains recognize cytomegalovirus antigens.

Libraries came from the immunoSEQ multiplex PCR assay. For the multiplex PCR, a mixture combining 60 forward primers for TCR Vbeta segments and 13 reverse primers for TCR Jbeta segments was used. Amplification of the CDR3 region of rearranged TCR beta genes was performed with a multiplex PCR assay on genomic DNA. The amplified TCR beta libraries were sequenced on the Illumina HiSeq System as 87-base-pair reads. The authors' analysis ran thus. A later analysis counted around 72 million unique TCR beta chains across the 666 repertoires, and roughly 10 million of these chains were shared by at least two donors. Raw reads were error-corrected and collapsed into unique sequences by a nearest-neighbor algorithm in which closely related sequences were merged to remove PCR and sequencing errors. V, D and J gene segments were assigned by aligning CDR3 sequences to IMGT reference sequences. For a sequence to be retained, at least a six-nucleotide match to both a V gene segment and a J gene segment was required. Rearrangements were classified as productive when the CDR3 lacked stop codons and remained in frame with V and J, and all other rearrangements were classified as non-productive. CDR3 was defined by IMGT convention, running from the second conserved V-encoded cysteine to the conserved J-encoded phenylalanine. The earlier analysis of about 620 of the donors excluded sequences that lacked an unambiguous match to a single V gene segment. An earlier analysis of 587 of the donors called V segments functional above 56.7% productive rearrangements and segregating when the between-donor standard deviation exceeded 5%. A statistical classification framework was built to diagnose cytomegalovirus status from the catalog of TCR beta chain sequences. In a later analysis, TCR nucleotide sequences were compared against IMGT/GENE-DB human TR gene sequences so that V and J genes could be assigned. The TCRdist pipeline was used in a later analysis to assign CDR3 sequences and most-parsimonious VDJ recombination scenarios. In a later analysis, every TCR beta chain was defined by the combination of its CDR3 amino acid sequence and its V-gene family, and reads without a unique V-gene family were dropped. To address suspected cross-contamination and a sequencing artifact, a later analysis removed a few hundred highly shared, low-generation-probability nucleotide sequences. A later analysis calculated a clonal expansion index for each public chain from normalized within-repertoire ranks of inferred template counts. In a later analysis, generation probabilities were computed with a VDJ recombination model fitted to out-of-frame rearrangements, and the resulting probabilities were checked against IGoR. In a later analysis, hypergeometric tests were used to score TCR-TCR, TCR-HLA and TCR-CMV co-occurrence, with a repertoire-size bias correction applied to TCR pairs. False discovery rates were estimated in a later analysis by permuting HLA or CMV assignments 20 times. In a later analysis, co-occurring TCRs were grouped using DBSCAN, and TCRdist sequence similarity was added for clustering within HLA-allele-positive subsets. Co-occurrence clustering excluded repertoires with fewer than 30,000 or more than 120,000 public chains, plus five with anomalous nucleotide sharing. Not all clones reach the TCRdb copy of this immuneACCESS table, which keeps in-frame sequences only. Checked studies attribute under half of the gap to unresolved V genes and leave the rest unexplained. V and J calls and clone size are those listed in that table; D and trimming were worked out from the DNA. This sample holds approximately 100,000 clones; roughly 80% were observed only once. Roughly an eighth of the sample lies in the top ten.

Sequencing was carried out using PBMCs. This sequence originates from a male donor in good health and CMV-seropositive.

The CDR3 sequence is CASSSVLRDTEAFF. At the DNA level, the sequence is TGTGCCAGCAGCTCCGTTCTCCGGGACACTGAAGCTTTCTTT. Here the chain combines TRBV11-3 and TRBJ1-1, with no confidently assigned D gene. Measured from the cysteine to the phenylalanine, the CDR3 is 14 residues long. The retained sequence is limited to the CDR3, 42 bases, with the frame set at the first base. V is pared back by 4 bases and J by 3 bases, with 12 bases lying between the germline termini. In the germline V gene, CDR1 corresponds to SGHNT and CDR2 to YENEEA.